The present T cell receptor (beta chain) was sequenced within a study of blood T cell repertoires in COVID-19. Recruitment covered about two dozen US areas and drew participants whose ages spanned roughly 18 to 100 years. Generated by immunoSEQ multiplex PCR, the TCRdb table keeps only in-frame clones and is missing some. Of roughly 160,000 clones detected, over 70% appear once; the ten largest clones hold approximately 12%. What was sequenced was PBMCs or T cells enriched from blood (not recorded which). This clonotype was sampled from a woman in her sixties who had recovered from COVID-19.

The CDR3 DNA reads TGTGCCAGCAGCTCTCGGACAGCCGAAGCTTTCTTT. Translation: CASSSRTAEAFF. The rearrangement links TRBV7-2 to TRBJ1-1; possibly TRBD1 for D (6 bases). Germline CDR1 and CDR2: SGHTA and FQGNSA. The CDR3 length is 12 residues. V was cut by 4 bases and J by 8 bases, with 11 bases left in between. Supplemented by reference TRBV7-2 and TRBJ1-1, the full variable domain reads GAGVSQSPSNKVTEKGKDVELRCDPISGHTALYWYRQSLGQGLEFLIYFQGNSAPDKSGLPSDRFSAERTGGSVSTLTIQRTQQEDSAVYLCASSSRTAEAFFGQGTRLTVV.